These 21 T cell receptor beta chains share one sample of origin, sequenced in a study of cytomegalovirus exposure and HLA in healthy donors (dated by TCRdb to about 2017). The library was prepared using the immunoSEQ multiplex PCR assay. For the multiplex PCR, a mixture combining 60 forward primers for TCR Vbeta segments and 13 reverse primers for TCR Jbeta segments was used. Not all clones reach the TCRdb copy of this immuneACCESS table, which keeps in-frame sequences only. Checked studies attribute under half of the gap to unresolved V genes and leave the rest unexplained. Across this sample there are approximately 190,000 clones, with roughly nine tenths seen only once. The top ten hold 0.9% to 1.2% of the sample. Sequences were obtained from PBMCs. These TCRs come from a boy aged 2 to 10 in good health and CMV-seronegative.

This sequence joins TRBV2 and TRBJ1-2; D gene uncertain. This CDR3 spans 12 amino acids. Germline V gene sequence: CDR1 SNHLY, CDR2 FYNNEI. The V and J ends lost 2 bases and 5 bases respectively, with 6 bases between them. In DNA, the CDR3 is TGTGCCAGCAGTGAATGGGCTTATGGCTACACCTTC. Its translation is CASSEWAYGYTF.

The CDR3 bases are TGCGCCAGCAGCTTGGCACAGGGGGCTGGAAACACCATATATTTT. Encoded protein: CASSLAQGAGNTIYF. The J gene is TRBJ1-3, the V gene TRBV5-1; 8 nucleotides agree with TRBD1. The CDR3 is made up of 15 amino acids. Germline CDR1 is SGHRS and CDR2 is YFSETQ. J lost 2 bases, V lost 0 bases, and 1 base had no gene match.

The chain carries TRBV18 and TRBJ1-1; 7 bases line up with TRBD1. CDR1 is KGHSH, CDR2 LQKENI, per germline. The CDR3 spans 16 residues. Trimming removed 4 bases from V and 0 bases from J; junction bases left unmatched: 8. CDR3 coding DNA: TGTGCCAGCTCACGGGGAGCCGGGACAGTGAACACTGAAGCTTTCTTT. Translation: CASSRGAGTVNTEAFF.

As DNA, the CDR3 is TGTGCCAGCACCCGCGTTGGGGGCGGGACAGGGAACTCTGGAAACACCATATATTTT. Amino acids: CASTRVGGGTGNSGNTIYF. The rearrangement uses TRBV11-2 and TRBJ1-3, with 9 bases that match TRBD1. Germline V CDR1 and CDR2: SGHAT, FQNNGV. V trimming: 7 bases; J trimming: 0 bases; junction bases outside the gene matches: 16. This CDR3 spans 19 amino acids.

There are a few counts of this clone. The rearrangement uses TRBV18 and TRBJ1-1; tentatively, D is TRBD1 (6 bases). CDR3 length: 15 amino acids. V was pared by 4 bases and J by 5 bases, with 17 bases between. The germline V gene has CDR1 KGHSH and CDR2 LQKENI. The CDR3 spells CASSLKTGFETEAFF. The CDR3 DNA sequence: TGTGCCAGCTCACTGAAAACAGGGTTTGAGACTGAAGCTTTCTTT.

About this clone: The junction differs from germline at one of its ends, possibly a read error. The chain recombines TRBV27 with TRBJ2-3; perhaps TRBD2 as D (5 bases). Germline lookup yields CDR1 MNHEY and CDR2 SMNVEV (reference sequence). The CDR3 length is 13 residues. This chain's CDR3 is CASSLTKLDMQYF. The DNA for the CDR3 is TGTGCCAGCAGTCTCACAAAACTAGATATGCAGTATTTT.

The rearrangement joins TRBV7-3 to TRBJ2-5, with D unresolved. This CDR3 spans 13 amino acids. Trimming pared 0 bases from V and 5 bases from J, leaving 7 bases between. CDR1 is SGHTA, CDR2 FQGTGA, per germline. CDR3 DNA: TGTGCCAGCAGCTTAACCGCCCAGGAGACCCAGTACTTC. Translating it yields CASSLTAQETQYF. The complete variable domain, with remaining parts taken from reference TRBV7-3 and TRBJ2-5, reads GAGVSQTPSNKVTEKGKYVELRCDPISGHTALYWYRQSLGQGPEFLIYFQGTGAADDSGLPNDRFFAVRPEGSVSTLKIQRTERGDSAVYLCASSLTAQETQYFGPGTRLLVL.

The gene calls are TRBV28 and TRBJ2-5; 14 nucleotides agree with TRBD2. V was clipped by 11 bases and J by 2 bases; unmatched bases: 10. In germline, CDR1 is MDHEN, CDR2 SYDVKM. The CDR3 covers 16 residues. The CDR3 region is CASGTSGRGGQETQYF. CDR3 bases: TGTGCCTCCGGGACTAGCGGGAGAGGGGGGCAAGAGACCCAGTACTTC. The full variable domain, rest sourced from reference TRBV28 and TRBJ2-5, is DVKVTQSSRYLVKRTGEKVFLECVQDMDHENMFWYRQDPGLGLRLIYFSYDVKMKEKGDIPEGYSVSREKKERFSLILESASTNQTSMYLCASGTSGRGGQETQYFGPGTRLLVL.

In DNA, the CDR3 is TGTGCCAGCAGTTCGAGGGGGGGGAACACCGGGGAGCTGTTTTTT. Translated, it gives CASSSRGGNTGELFF. The chain joins TRBV7-3 to TRBJ2-2, with a possible D match to TRBD2 (7 bases). Germline V lookup: CDR1 SGHTA, CDR2 FQGTGA. The CDR3 spans 15 residues. Deletions cut 6 bases from V and 1 base from J, with 12 bases between.

J is TRBJ2-5 and V is TRBV1; the table's D gene call, TRBD2, was not cross checked with the DNA. TRBV1 is tagged as a pseudogene. The CDR3 consists of 18 residues. CDR3 residues: CTSSQDRERGPHQETQYF. CDR3 nucleotides: TGCACCAGCAGCCAAGATCGTGAGCGGGGGCCCCACCAAGAGACCCAGTACTTC.

The chain recombines TRBV27 with TRBJ1-6; tentative D call: TRBD1 (6 bases). Trimming shortened V by 7 bases and J by 0 bases, and 19 bases separated the two germline ends. The CDR3 runs 18 residues. Per germline, CDR1 MNHEY and CDR2 SMNVEV (reference sequence). CDR3 sequence: CASTKQGSPSSYNSPLHF. CDR3 nucleotide sequence: TGTGCCAGCACCAAACAGGGTTCCCCGAGCTCCTATAATTCACCCCTCCACTTT.

CDR3 amino acids: CNVAKGRGSDTQYF. Written as DNA, the CDR3 is TGCAACGTGGCCAAGGGCAGGGGTTCGGATACGCAGTATTTT. The chain carries TRBV29-1 and TRBJ2-3; TRBD1 might be the D (6 bases). Germline CDR1 SQVTM, CDR2 ANQGSEA. The CDR3 sequence is 14 residues long.

The sample holds one count of this clone. The rearrangement uses TRBV5-6 and TRBJ1-1, with unresolved D. The CDR3 sequence is 17 residues long. V was cut by 1 base and J by 0 bases, with 16 bases left in between. CDR1 is SGHDT and CDR2 is YYEEEE in the germline V gene. CDR3 sequence: CASSLYGPGSMNTEAFF. The CDR3 DNA reads TGTGCCAGCAGCTTGTACGGCCCGGGGTCGATGAACACTGAAGCTTTCTTT.

This chain uses TRBV6-5 with TRBJ1-2; D not certain. The CDR3 length is 14 residues. The germline V gene has CDR1 MNHEY and CDR2 SVGAGI. Trimming cost V 0 bases and J 2 bases, with 7 bases left between them. The CDR3 is CASSYSPVNYGYTF. DNA of the CDR3: TGTGCCAGCAGTTACTCCCCGGTAAACTATGGCTACACCTTC.

The CDR3 DNA reads as TGCGCCAGCAGTGAGTCGTTCCGGGCAGGGGCTGGAAACACCATATATTTT. Its protein is CASSESFRAGAGNTIYF. V is TRBV10-1 and J is TRBJ1-3; tentative D call: TRBD1 (6 bases). Germline values: CDR1 WNHNN, CDR2 SYGVQD (reference sequence). V lost 0 bases and J 2 bases, leaving 14 bases between the germline ends. This CDR3 contains 17 residues.

This chain joins TRBV9 and TRBJ1-2; D perhaps matches TRBD1 (5 bases). V was trimmed by 7 bases and J by 4 bases, leaving 11 bases between them. The CDR3 runs 12 residues. CDR1 is SGDLS, CDR2 YYNGEE, per germline. The CDR3 protein is CASGPGGYGYTF. The DNA of the CDR3 is TGTGCCAGCGGTCCGGGGGGCTATGGCTACACCTTC.

As regards this clone: At one boundary the junction diverges from the germline segment, which might be a read error. V is TRBV4-1 and J is TRBJ2-1; a possible D gene is TRBD1 (6 bases). This CDR3 spans 17 amino acids. CDR1 is MGHRA and CDR2 is YSYEKL in the germline V gene. The DNA of the CDR3 is TGCGCCAGCGGCCAAGGTTGGGGGCCCACGAGCGGCAATGAGCAGTTCTTC. It is translated as CASGQGWGPTSGNEQFF.

J is TRBJ2-7 and V is TRBV7-6; D gene ambiguous. The length of the CDR3 is 16 residues. Trimming left V 5 bases short and J 2 bases short, with 19 bases between. Per germline, CDR1 SGHVS and CDR2 FNYEAQ. The DNA for the CDR3 is TGTGCCAGCAGCCCCGGGTGGCTAACCCTTCCCTACGAGCAGTACTTC. Translation: CASSPGWLTLPYEQYF.

This clone was observed a single time. The chain links TRBV20-1 to TRBJ2-5; D is undetermined. V was shortened by 3 bases and J by 1 base, with 3 bases between the two germline ends. The length of the CDR3 is 11 residues. Germline CDR1 reads DFQATT; CDR2 reads SNEGSKA (reference sequence). CDR3: CSASRQETQYF. In DNA, the CDR3 is TGCAGTGCTAGTCGCCAAGAGACCCAGTACTTC.

This chain uses TRBV5-1 with TRBJ1-6, with 9 bases lining up with TRBD1. V lost 4 bases, J lost 6 bases, and 2 bases stayed unmatched. CDR1 and CDR2 from the germline V gene are SGHRS and YFSETQ. The CDR3 loop spans 14 amino acids. The CDR3, as DNA: TGCGCCAGCAGCCTGGGACAGGGTAATTCACCCCTCCACTTT. Translation: CASSLGQGNSPLHF.

The rearrangement joins TRBV19 to TRBJ1-6, with D possibly TRBD1 on 5 matching bases. The ends were cut back, 5 bases at V and 9 bases at J, with 17 bases in the middle. Germline V gives CDR1 LNHDA, CDR2 SQIVND (reference sequence). The CDR3 spans 15 residues. The CDR3 loop reads CASSSSDSLRSPLHF. For the CDR3, the DNA is TGTGCCAGTAGTTCCTCAGACAGTTTGCGTTCACCCCTCCACTTT.